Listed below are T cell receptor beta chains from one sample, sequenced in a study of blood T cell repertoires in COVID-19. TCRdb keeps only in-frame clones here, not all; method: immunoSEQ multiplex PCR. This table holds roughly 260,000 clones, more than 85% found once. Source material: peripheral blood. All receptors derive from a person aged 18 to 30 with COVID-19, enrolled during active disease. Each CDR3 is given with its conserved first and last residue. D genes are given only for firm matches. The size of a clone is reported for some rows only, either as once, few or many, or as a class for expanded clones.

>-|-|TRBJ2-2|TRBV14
TGTGCCAGCAGCCAAGCTTGGCGGCCCGGGGAGCTGTTTTTT
CASSQAWRPGELFF
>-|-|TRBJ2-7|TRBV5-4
TGTGCCAGCAGCTTTCCCGACAACTACGAGCAGTACTTC
CASSFPDNYEQYF
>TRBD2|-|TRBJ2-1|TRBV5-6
TGTGCCAGCAGCAGGTGGACTAGCGGGACGAATGAGCAGTTCTTC
CASSRWTSGTNEQFF
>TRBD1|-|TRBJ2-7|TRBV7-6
TGTGCCAGCAGCCCTGCATCTGGGGACAGCCGCTACGAGCAGTACTTC
CASSPASGDSRYEQYF
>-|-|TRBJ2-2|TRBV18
TGTGCCAGCTCACTTCGAGACGGGATAGGGGAGCTGTTTTTT
CASSLRDGIGELFF
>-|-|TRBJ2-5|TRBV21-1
TGTGCCAACGGCGCCAGGACAGGGCCACGAAGGGAGACCCAGTACTTC
CANGARTGPRRETQYF
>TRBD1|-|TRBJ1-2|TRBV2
TGTGCCAGCATTCGAGGACAGGGAGCAGCATACACCTTC
CASIRGQGAAYTF
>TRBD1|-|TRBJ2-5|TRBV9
TGTGCCAGCAGCGTAGGGTCGGGACAGGGTAAAAATCGGGAGACCCAGTACTTC
CASSVGSGQGKNRETQYF
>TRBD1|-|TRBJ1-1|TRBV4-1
TGCGCCAGCAGCCACCTGACAGGGAAGGACACTGAAGCTTTCTTT
CASSHLTGKDTEAFF
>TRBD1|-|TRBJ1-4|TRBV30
TGTGCCTGGAGTCGGACAGGGGCTGAAAAACTGTTTTTT
CAWSRTGAEKLFF
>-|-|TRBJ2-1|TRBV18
TGTGCCAGCTCACCGCCGGAGGGGCGTGAGCAGTTCTTC
CASSPPEGREQFF
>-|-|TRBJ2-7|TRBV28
TGTGCCAGCAGCCTCCCCGTCAGCTACGAGCAGTACTTC
CASSLPVSYEQYF
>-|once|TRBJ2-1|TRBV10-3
TGTGCCATCAGTGAGTCGAGGGTAATCTACAATGAGCAGTTCTTC
CAISESRVIYNEQFF
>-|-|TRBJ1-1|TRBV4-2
TGTGCCAGCAGCCTCCGGAACACTGAAGCTTTCTTT
CASSLRNTEAFF
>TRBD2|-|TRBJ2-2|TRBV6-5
TGTGCCAGCACTTTCAGTGGCGGGAGTAGCGGGGAGCTGTTTTTT
CASTFSGGSSGELFF
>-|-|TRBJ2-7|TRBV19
TGTGCCAGTAGTATTCCAGGAAAATCCTACGAGCAGTACTTC
CASSIPGKSYEQYF
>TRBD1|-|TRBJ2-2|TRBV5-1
TGCGCCACCAGACCAACCGGGACAGGGAACACCGGGGAGCTGTTTTTT
CATRPTGTGNTGELFF
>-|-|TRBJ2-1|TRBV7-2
TGTGCCAGCAGCTTAGCGGGCCGTCCCTACAATGAGCAGTTCTTC
CASSLAGRPYNEQFF
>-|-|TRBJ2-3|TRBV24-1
TGTGCCACCAGTGATTCCTACACAGATACGCAGTATTTT
CATSDSYTDTQYF
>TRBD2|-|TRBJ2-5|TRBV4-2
TGTGCCAGCAGCCCGACTAGCGGACAAGAGACCCAGTACTTC
CASSPTSGQETQYF
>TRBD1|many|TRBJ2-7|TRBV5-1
TGCGCCAGCAGGCTAGGGACAGCAACCTACGAGCAGTACTTC
CASRLGTATYEQYF
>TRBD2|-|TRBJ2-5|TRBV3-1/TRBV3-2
TGTGCCAGCAGCCAAGATTCGGGAGGGCTGGAGACCCAGTACTTC
CASSQDSGGLETQYF
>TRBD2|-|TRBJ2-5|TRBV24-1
TGTGCCACCAGTGACACGTGGGGGGGGCAAGAGACCCAGTACTTC
CATSDTWGGQETQYF
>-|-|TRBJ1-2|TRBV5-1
TGCGCCAGCAGCTTAGGGGGGGCCTATGGCTACACCTTC
CASSLGGAYGYTF
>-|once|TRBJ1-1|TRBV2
TGTGCCAGCAGAGAGGGGGATGAAGCTTTCTTT
CASREGDEAFF
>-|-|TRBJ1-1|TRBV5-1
TGCGCCAGCAGCCCCCAGGAGGGAGTCGCTGAAGCTTTCTTT
CASSPQEGVAEAFF
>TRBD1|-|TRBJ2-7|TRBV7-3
TGTGCCAGCAGCCCCCGACAGGGGGCCGACGAGCAGTACTTC
CASSPRQGADEQYF
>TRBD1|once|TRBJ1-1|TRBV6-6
TGTGCCAGCAGTCACGGGACAGGGAACACTGAAGCTTTCTTT
CASSHGTGNTEAFF
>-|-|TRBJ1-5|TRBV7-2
TGTGCCAGCAGCTTAATCTCCGCTAATAGCAATCAGCCCCAGCATTTT
CASSLISANSNQPQHF
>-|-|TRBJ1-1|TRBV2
TGTGCCAGCAGTGAAGGGCAGGGGATAAGGACTGAAGCTTTCTTT
CASSEGQGIRTEAFF